This TCR beta chain comes out of a study of Ad26.COV2.S vaccination and SARS-CoV-2 variants. The overall study: In the study, Ad26.COV2.S was injected intramuscularly once, or twice 56 days apart.

Sequencing used immunoSEQ multiplex PCR; TCRdb keeps in-frame clones, though not all of them. This table has roughly 500,000 clones, approximately 90% appearing once. A note on this clone: The antigen remains undetermined.

The study's findings and limits: Placebo and vaccine recipients had non-spike TCR breadth that was similar.

Specified treatment: some 20 received Ad26.COV2.S at low or high dose, single or two shots; a few received placebo; per-sample allocation not given. Sampling occurred on day 63 after the first vaccine or placebo injection. This CDR3 is 14 amino acids long. The germline CDR1 and CDR2 sequences are KGHSH and LQKENI. V shed 3 bases and J shed 2 bases, with 10 bases lying between them. The V call is TRBV18, the J call TRBJ1-1; tentative D call: TRBD1 (6 bases). The sample here was peripheral blood, taken in a trial of Ad26.COV2.S vaccine versus placebo. The clonotype comes from a person aged 18-65 years who received the Ad26.COV2.S COVID-19 vaccine or a placebo. CDR3 amino acids: CASSPQGHNTEAFF. DNA for the CDR3: TGTGCCAGCTCACCCCAGGGACACAACACTGAAGCTTTCTTT.